The 26 T cell receptor beta chains below all came from one sample that was sequenced in a study of T cell repertoires in cytomegalovirus infection. Their recognized antigens are unknown. TCRdb independently ran MiXCR on the reads; one entry per CDR3 protein. The sample lists 900,000 to 950,000 distinct CDR3 sequences; 31% were seen once. This specimen was cultured CD8+ T cells from PBMCs, taken from culture after CMV antigen stimulation. These receptor sequences come from a human donor in good health (CMV status not recorded). Some clones in this sample may be carry-over from other donors' samples.

V usage is TRBV2 and J usage is TRBJ1-4, with D perhaps TRBD1 (6 bases). Trimming stripped 8 bases from V and 6 bases from J, with 13 bases between. CDR1 and CDR2 (germline): SNHLY, FYNNEI. The CDR3 runs to 13 residues. DNA of the CDR3: TGTGCCAGCTCGGACAGAAGCTATGAAAAACTGTTTTTT. As protein: CASSDRSYEKLFF.

This clonotype was counted only a few times. The chain combines TRBV6-5 with TRBJ2-7; D is unresolved. The CDR3 is made up of 16 amino acids. V was cut by 5 bases and J by 4 bases, with 21 bases left in between. In germline, CDR1 is MNHEY, CDR2 SVGAGI. The CDR3 DNA reads TGTGCCAGCAGTCCCAACTCCTTCTTGGCACAGTACGAGCAGTACGTC. This translates into CASSPNSFLAQYEQYV.

A single count supports this clonotype. V is TRBV19 and J is TRBJ1-2, with a weak D call TRBD1 (6 bases). Germline CDR1 reads LNHDA; CDR2 reads SQIVND (reference sequence). V was shortened by 5 bases and J by 3 bases, with 13 bases between the two germline ends. There are 14 residues in the CDR3. The CDR3 reads CASSPLPGDYGYTF. In nucleotides, the CDR3 is TGTGCCAGTAGTCCCCTTCCAGGGGACTATGGCTACACCTTC.

This clonotype was seen only a few times. The V and J genes are TRBV5-1 and TRBJ1-5; no firm D call. Germline CDR1 reads SGHRS; CDR2 reads YFSETQ. Trimming left V 4 bases short and J 5 bases short, with 16 bases between. This CDR3 region has 15 residues. The CDR3 sequence: CASSPTGGAHQPQHF. The CDR3 DNA reads TGCGCCAGCAGCCCGACTGGCGGCGCTCATCAGCCCCAGCATTTT.

This clonotype has more than one count but fewer than ten. The chain links TRBV6-1 to TRBJ2-1, with D possibly being TRBD1 (6 bases). The CDR3 is 15 residues long. The ends were cut back, 10 bases at V and 7 bases at J, with 23 bases in the middle. CDR1 is MNHNS and CDR2 is SASEGT in the germline V gene. This CDR3 is CAIPLRQGNPNEQFF. CDR3 nucleotide sequence: TGTGCCATTCCCCTTAGGCAGGGGAACCCGAATGAGCAGTTCTTC.

This sequence joins TRBV25-1 and TRBJ2-1, with D perhaps matching TRBD2 (6 bases). This CDR3 comprises 16 residues. Germline loops: CDR1 MGHDK, CDR2 SYGVNS. V was cut by 1 base and J by 4 bases, with 14 bases left in between. CDR3 amino acids: CASSEFTGEAYNEQFF. The CDR3 DNA sequence: TGTGCCAGCAGTGAATTCACGGGGGAGGCTTACAATGAGCAGTTCTTC.

The chain carries TRBV4-1 and TRBJ2-3; 9 bases are a match to TRBD2. Germline assignment: CDR1 MGHRA and CDR2 YSYEKL. V shed 0 bases, J shed 7 bases, and the junction held 8 bases outside the gene matches. The CDR3 totals 16 residues. CDR3 protein: CASSQDRSGGFYTQYF. CDR3 DNA sequence: TGCGCCAGCAGCCAAGATCGAAGCGGGGGGTTTTATACGCAGTATTTT.

This sequence joins TRBV7-6 and TRBJ2-7; 10 nucleotides align to TRBD2. Unmatched junction bases numbered 12, after V lost 4 bases and J lost 0 bases. Per the germline V gene, CDR1 is SGHVS and CDR2 is FNYEAQ. CDR3 length: 18 amino acids. This CDR3 is CASSSKAGGLASSYEQYF. The CDR3 nucleotides read TGTGCCAGCAGCTCCAAAGCGGGGGGGCTGGCCTCCTCCTACGAGCAGTACTTC.

The chain employs TRBV3-1 and TRBJ1-2; D not resolved. CDR1 and CDR2 (germline): LGHDT, YNNKEL (reference sequence). V lost 0 bases, J lost 5 bases, and 19 bases lay in between. CDR3 length: 17 amino acids. CDR3 nucleotide sequence: TGTGCCAGCAGCCAAGACCCCTTTGAGGGCGTGAGGTATGGCTACACCTTC. Amino acids: CASSQDPFEGVRYGYTF.

This CDR3 reads CASSYLRDGPYEQYF. Here the CDR3 DNA reads TGTGCCAGCAGTTACCTACGGGACGGGCCCTACGAGCAGTACTTC. This rearrangement joins TRBV6-5 to TRBJ2-7; either TRBD1 or TRBD2 may fit D (5 bases each). The V gene's germline CDR1 is MNHEY and CDR2 SVGAGI. CDR3 length equals 15 residues. The V end lost 2 bases, the J end lost 2 bases, and 13 bases lay between the germline ends.

This clonotype occurred many times. The CDR3 is CASSPTDRFSYEQYF. For the CDR3, the DNA is TGTGCCAGCAGCCCTACCGACAGGTTCTCCTACGAGCAGTACTTC. The gene calls are TRBV7-9 and TRBJ2-7, with D possibly being TRBD1 (6 bases). Germline CDR1 reads SEHNR; CDR2 reads FQNEAQ (reference sequence). The V end was cut by 5 bases, the J end by 0 bases, with 14 bases between. The CDR3 length is 15 residues. The full variable domain, rest sourced from reference TRBV7-9 and TRBJ2-7, is DTGVSQNPRHKITKRGQNVTFRCDPISEHNRLYWYRQTLGQGPEFLTYFQNEAQLEKSRLLSDRFSAERPKGSFSTLEIQRTEQGDSAMYLCASSPTDRFSYEQYFGPGTRLTVT.

Details on this clonotype: A junction end diverges from the germline sequence, so it may reflect a read error. CDR3 loop: CASRYKKRDRRF. Here the CDR3 DNA reads TGTGCCAGCAGATACAAGAAAAGGGACAGGCGTTTC. The J gene is TRBJ1-2, the V gene TRBV27; TRBD1 matches at 8 bases. The CDR3 is 12 residues long. Per the germline V gene, CDR1 is MNHEY and CDR2 is SMNVEV (reference sequence).

The rearrangement joins TRBV27 to TRBJ2-3; no clear D. V gave up 6 bases and J gave up 2 bases, with 9 bases separating them. This CDR3 is built from 13 residues. CDR1 is MNHEY and CDR2 is SMNVEV in the germline V gene (reference sequence). The CDR3, as DNA: TGTGCCAGCAGCCGCCTTCCCACAGATACGCAGTATTTT. Amino acids: CASSRLPTDTQYF.

This clonotype was counted many times. The gene calls are TRBV11-1 and TRBJ2-3; D gene ambiguous. The V end lost 2 bases, the J end lost 2 bases, and 2 bases lay between the germline ends. Germline-derived CDR1 and CDR2 are SGHAT and FQDESV (reference sequence). The length of the CDR3 is 12 residues. The CDR3 coding sequence is TGTGCCAGCAGCTTACCCACAGATACGCAGTATTTT. Translation: CASSLPTDTQYF.

The table lists this clonotype with many counts. The genes are TRBV7-6 and TRBJ1-1; D not resolved. Germline V gene lookup returns CDR1 SGHVS and CDR2 FNYEAQ. V lost 1 base to trimming and J lost 4 bases, with 13 bases between them. The CDR3 is 15 residues long. CDR3 residues: CASSLVVLGSTEAFF. CDR3 in DNA: TGTGCCAGCAGCTTAGTGGTTTTGGGGAGCACTGAAGCTTTCTTT.

This sequence joins TRBV6-2 or TRBV6-3 and TRBJ1-2; D may be TRBD1 (5 bases). Per the germline V gene, CDR1 is MNHEY and CDR2 is SVGEGT. V lost 2 bases and J 8 bases, leaving 12 bases between the germline ends. This CDR3 comprises 13 residues. CDR3 protein: CASSYVDTRGYTF. For the CDR3, the DNA is TGTGCCAGCAGTTACGTGGACACGAGGGGCTACACCTTC.

The chain links TRBV14 to TRBJ1-2, with a weak D call TRBD1 (5 bases). Germline CDR1 is SGHDN and CDR2 is FVKESK. The CDR3 sequence is 15 residues long. Trimming shortened V by 5 bases and J by 8 bases, and 21 bases separated the two germline ends. The CDR3 DNA reads as TGTGCCAGCAGCTCAGTTCGGGGACCCGTGTCGGGCTACACCTTC. Its translation: CASSSVRGPVSGYTF.

The chain is built from TRBV5-5 and TRBJ2-7; TRBD1 matches at 9 bases. The ends lost 0 bases at V and 3 bases at J; junction bases unmatched: 4. The CDR3 is made up of 15 amino acids. Germline loops: CDR1 SGHKS, CDR2 YYEKEE (reference sequence). CDR3: CASSLEDRGYYEQYF. The CDR3 DNA is TGTGCCAGCAGCTTGGAGGACAGGGGTTACTACGAGCAGTACTTC.

This sequence joins TRBV10-3 and TRBJ1-2; D is unclear. Germline CDR1 ENHRY, CDR2 SYGVKD. The CDR3 has 11 residues. V gave up 10 bases and J gave up 4 bases, with 10 bases separating them. CDR3 in DNA: TGTGCCACCCAAGGGCTCTATGGCTACACCTTC. It yields the protein CATQGLYGYTF.

This clonotype has a count of ten or more. The V and J genes are TRBV7-6 and TRBJ2-1; no definite D call. Per germline, CDR1 SGHVS and CDR2 FNYEAQ. There are 16 residues in the CDR3. V was shortened by 0 bases and J by 7 bases, with 16 bases between the two germline ends. The CDR3 nucleotides read TGTGCCAGCAGCTTAGCTCCTGAGGCTCCTGGGAATGAGCAGTTCTTC. Its protein product is CASSLAPEAPGNEQFF.

This chain connects TRBV27 to TRBJ2-1, with 8 bases matching TRBD2. J was trimmed by 7 bases and V by 3 bases; bases with no gene match: 5. The CDR3 length is 14 residues. CDR1 MNHEY and CDR2 SMNVEV come from the germline V gene (reference sequence). DNA of the CDR3: TGTGCCAGCAGTTTTTCCGGGAGGGGTAATGAGCAGTTCTTC. Protein product: CASSFSGRGNEQFF.

This clonotype was detected only a few times. The V call is TRBV2, the J call TRBJ1-2; D is ambiguous. CDR3 length equals 11 residues. Germline CDR1 is SNHLY and CDR2 is FYNNEI. The V end was cut by 1 base, the J end by 6 bases, with 3 bases between. DNA of the CDR3: TGTGCCAGCAGTGAAGGTGATGGCTACACCTTC. Protein: CASSEGDGYTF.

V is TRBV28 and J is TRBJ2-7, with TRBD1 matching 8 bases. The CDR3 is 16 residues long. Per germline, CDR1 MDHEN and CDR2 SYDVKM. The J segment lost 1 base and the V segment lost 4 bases, leaving 9 bases of the junction unmatched. This CDR3 reads CASSYFGQGGSYEQYV. CDR3 DNA: TGTGCCAGCAGTTACTTCGGACAGGGTGGGTCCTACGAGCAGTACGTC.

The chain joins TRBV12-3 or TRBV12-4 to TRBJ1-1, with D unresolved. The CDR3 totals 16 residues. Deletions cut 6 bases from V and 3 bases from J, with 20 bases between. CDR3 amino acids: CASSLIPLSRDTEAFF. Here the CDR3 DNA reads TGTGCCAGCAGCCTGATTCCCCTGAGTAGGGACACTGAAGCTTTCTTT.

Note on this clonotype: A much more abundant neighbour one base away suggests this may be a read error. V and J are TRBV7-2 and TRBJ1-5, with 8 bases aligning to TRBD1. CDR3 length: 15 amino acids. The V gene end was trimmed by 9 bases and the J gene end by 3 bases; junction bases not matched to a gene: 10. Germline V gene sequence: CDR1 SGHTA, CDR2 FQGNSA. This CDR3 reads CARDSGQGHNQPQHF. CDR3 nucleotide sequence: TGTGCCAGAGACTCCGGACAGGGCCACAATCAGCCCCAGCATTTT.

Remarks on this clonotype: One end of the junction is discordant with germline, which a read error may explain. The V gene is TRBV10-2, the J gene TRBJ1-1; no clear D. The CDR3 runs 15 residues. CDR1 and CDR2 from the germline V gene are WSHSY and SAAADI. DNA for the CDR3: TGCACCAGCAACAATCGAACGGGGATTGTCACTGAAGCTTTCTTT. It specifies CTSNNRTGIVTEAFF.